This TCR beta chain was identified during a study of T cells in Graves' hyperthyroidism and ophthalmopathy. Notes on the study in general: Most thyroid-expanded clonotypes above 0.001 were also found in blood.

The CDR3 is made up of 15 amino acids. Germline values: CDR1 SGHRS, CDR2 YFSETQ. Worth noting for this clonotype: Its cognate antigen is unknown. A much more abundant neighbour one base away suggests this may be a read error.

Patients counted as stable if ophthalmopathy did not develop within 18 months. TCR beta CDR3 regions were amplified from RNA transcripts. Initially, a first-round RT-PCR of the TCR CDR3 employed the HTBI primer set. TCRdb itself ran the multiplex PCR reads through MiXCR, one entry per CDR3 protein. The sample lists around 480,000 distinct CDR3 sequences; about an eighth were seen once. What was sequenced was blood. The receptor was isolated from a woman aged 18-35 years with Graves' hyperthyroidism. The J gene is TRBJ2-2, the V gene TRBV5-1, with D perhaps TRBD1 (5 bases). The CDR3, as DNA: TGCACCAGCAGCCCGGAAGGGGTCTACGCCGGGGAGCTGTTTTTT. Translated: CTSSPEGVYAGELFF.